This is a list of T cell receptor beta chains from one sample in a study of response to subunit inactivated influenza vaccine. TCRdb ran MiXCR on the RT-PCR reads and lists one entry per CDR3 protein. Of roughly 500,000 distinct CDR3 sequences in the sample, more than 15% were seen once. The material sequenced was CD4+ T cells sorted from PBMCs, taken approximately 25 months after vaccination. All receptors derive from a man aged 50 to 69 who received an inactivated influenza vaccine. Both conserved end residues are part of each CDR3. The order of the fields is J gene, CDR3 length, V gene, clone size, D gene, CDR3 DNA, CDR3 protein. A D gene is named only where the DNA matches it firmly. Size tells how often a clone was seen (once, few, many) or the class of an expanded clone, and some rows leave it out.

TRBJ2-2 | 13 | TRBV12-3/TRBV12-4 | many | - | TGTGCCAGCAGTTTGGGTCTATCCGGGGAGCTGTTTTTT | CASSLGLSGELFF
TRBJ1-2 | 15 | TRBV10-3 | - | - | TGTGCCATCAGTGAGTCGGGGGTCCTTGCGTATGGCTACACCTTC | CAISESGVLAYGYTF
TRBJ1-1 | 15 | TRBV5-1 | - | - | TGCGCCAGCAGCTTGGACGGATTATTGAACACTGAAGCTTTCTTT | CASSLDGLLNTEAFF
TRBJ1-1 | 14 | TRBV20-1 | few | - | TGCAGTGCTAGGGTGGCACTTTCAAACACTGAAGCTTTCTTT | CSARVALSNTEAFF
TRBJ2-1 | 12 | TRBV4-2 | many | - | TGTGCCAGCAGCCAGGCCAATAGTGAGCAGTTCTTC | CASSQANSEQFF
TRBJ2-7 | 14 | TRBV10-3 | few | - | TGTGCCATCAGTGATATGGTTAGCTCCTACGAGCAGTACTTC | CAISDMVSSYEQYF
TRBJ1-1 | 15 | TRBV4-2 | few | - | TGTGCCAGCAGCCAAGGCCCAGCCCCGAACACTGAAGCTTTCTTT | CASSQGPAPNTEAFF
TRBJ2-5 | 14 | TRBV6-1 | few | TRBD1 | TGTGCCAGCCACCGGGGACAGGGAGATATAACCCAGTACTTC | CASHRGQGDITQYF
TRBJ2-7 | 15 | TRBV7-2 | few | TRBD1 | TGTGCCAGCAGAAACCCGGGACAGGGGGCACACGAGCAGTACTTC | CASRNPGQGAHEQYF
TRBJ2-1 | 11 | TRBV12-3/TRBV12-4 | - | - | TGTGCCAGCTTTAGATACAATGAGCAGTTCTTC | CASFRYNEQFF
TRBJ2-5 | 15 | TRBV28 | - | - | TGTGCCAGCAGTGGCCGGGCGCCCGAAAAAGAGACCCAGTACTTC | CASSGRAPEKETQYF